The rows below give T cell receptor beta chains drawn from one sample of a study of blood T cell repertoires in COVID-19. The method was immunoSEQ multiplex PCR; TCRdb's version includes in-frame clones alone and lacks a portion of them. Among fewer than 300,000 clones listed, about 85% were seen once. Sequencing used peripheral blood. The origin of the receptors is a human donor with COVID-19, enrolled during active disease. The donor label of this sample is uncertain. Both conserved end residues are part of each CDR3.

>TRBJ2-2|TRBV3-1/TRBV3-2
CASSPLGRGGSGELFF
>TRBJ2-7|TRBV11-2
CASSLDRGDEQYF
>TRBJ2-6|TRBV4-1
CASSRELRDPSGANVLTF
>TRBJ2-3|TRBV29-1
CSGQYTDTQYF
>TRBJ1-1|TRBV19
CASSTVFGNTEAFF
>TRBJ2-1|TRBV12-3/TRBV12-4
CASTIELRGEQFF
>TRBJ1-5|TRBV27
CASSLGTGEQPQHF
>TRBJ2-1|TRBV7-8
CASSLEGPSGSPYNEQFF
>TRBJ1-4|TRBV6-5
CASGARVATNEKLFF
>TRBJ2-7|TRBV3-1/TRBV3-2
CASSQDRERTRFF
>TRBJ2-1|TRBV9
CASSALRGGDNEQFF
>TRBJ2-5|TRBV5-1
CASSLRLAEQETQYF
>TRBJ2-5|TRBV9
CASSQSGVQVLQETQYF
>TRBJ2-7|TRBV30
CAWSVAREGYF
>TRBJ1-3|TRBV30
CAVSPGQGNTIYF
>TRBJ2-3|TRBV7-9
CASSLDSGRIGDTQYF
>TRBJ1-6|TRBV9
CASSVDGGQGYNSPLHF
>TRBJ1-5|TRBV30
CACGRDSYQPQHF
>TRBJ1-4|TRBV5-5
CASSLGSFNEKLFF
>TRBJ2-3|TRBV19
CASRGQGALGQYF
>TRBJ1-1|TRBV5-4
CASSPPSVGDTEAFF
>TRBJ1-1|TRBV19
CASSRWDRGTEAFF
>TRBJ2-1|TRBV9
CASSVGDSLYNEQFF
>TRBJ2-2|TRBV10-3
CAISIAGASTGELFF
>TRBJ2-1|TRBV5-4
CASSQPGGSGRSNEQFF
>TRBJ1-1|TRBV6-5
CASSYSRGLNTEAFF
>TRBJ2-1|TRBV28
CASSLSRNNEQFF
>TRBJ2-7|TRBV4-3
CASSQEAGEGGEQYF
>TRBJ2-1|TRBV30
CAWSVRGQYNEQFF
>TRBJ2-7|TRBV28
CASSLETGRPYEQYF
>TRBJ2-3|TRBV24-1
CATEGSSTDTQYF
>TRBJ2-1|TRBV6-2/TRBV6-3
CASSYLGLAGYNEQFF
>TRBJ1-2|TRBV4-3
CASNQVSTGGYGYTF
>TRBJ1-2|TRBV30
CAWSVEIGYTF
>TRBJ2-4|TRBV6-5
CASRDREVKNIQYF
>TRBJ2-7|TRBV7-9
CASRATSGRYEQYF
>TRBJ2-1|TRBV11-2
CASSPPPSSNEQFF
>TRBJ1-4|TRBV9
CASSQGQARQEKLFF
>TRBJ1-1|TRBV7-9
CASSRGGTEAFF
>TRBJ2-3|TRBV28
CASSTLAGEPHTDTQYF
>TRBJ1-6|TRBV25-1
CASSPTGEDNSPLHF
>TRBJ1-2|TRBV4-2
CASSQEIGQPITGGYTF